The T cell receptor (beta chain) described here comes from a study of CD8+CD57+ T cells in acquired aplastic anemia. Whole-study context: On average, sorted CD4+ and CD8+ cells gave 3 to 3.5 ug of DNA. Whole-study findings and limits: Any difference that existed in CD8+ Simpson's diversity between patients and controls was not significant. It was found that roughly 29 CD8+ CDR3 sequences were shared between patients and controls.

TCR beta VDJ and CDR3 were profiled, and genomic DNA was the template. A single record per CDR3 protein comes from TCRdb applying MiXCR to the reads. The repertoire holds under 250,000 distinct CDR3 sequences, with around half as singletons. The length of the CDR3 is 14 residues. Between the trimmed V and J ends, which lost 0 bases and 1 base, there was a span of 7 bases. Germline V CDR1 and CDR2: SGDLS, YYNGEE. The table lists this clonotype with many counts. Its antigen remains unknown. Patients who underwent sequencing had shown CD8+CD57+ cell expansion by flow cytometry. When blood sampling took place, the patients had received no therapy.

The chain employs TRBV9 and TRBJ1-1, with D uncertain. The sequence was collected from a human donor with aplastic anemia. Sequenced input: sorted CD4+, CD8+, or CD8+CD57+ T cells (not recorded which) from PBMCs. CDR3 bases: TGTGCCAGCAGCGTAGAGGAAAGGAACACTGAAGCTTTCTTT. Its translation: CASSVEERNTEAFF.